This T cell receptor (beta chain) was profiled in a study of spatial heterogeneity in lung cancer (dated by TCRdb to the late 2010s). Some background on the complete study: Beta-chain transcripts were consistently detected in greater numbers than alpha-chain transcripts, which likely reflected higher beta-chain transcript abundance. The study quantitatively compared TCR alpha and beta repertoires across multiple tumor regions, matched nontumor lung and blood in non-small cell lung cancer. TCR repertoire features were related to nonsynonymous mutation counts determined by whole-exome sequencing of tumor tissue. Both alpha and beta chains were TCR-sequenced in about 240 tumor regions, fewer than 80 matched nontumor lung samples and around 54 PBMC samples obtained at surgery. In the raw uncorrected reads, each unique combination of TCR and UMI appeared more than ten times on average. Broad study findings and their caveats: Confirming at a functional level the hypothesis that regional TCRs recognize regional mutations was considered to require additional single-cell paired TCR alpha and beta sequencing.

The library was made by 5' RACE. The sequencing machine was a NextSeq 500. The TCR library protocol attached a unique molecular identifier to each TCR cDNA molecule to allow correction of PCR and sequencing errors. Under the source paper's analysis protocol: TCR identification, UMI-based error correction and CDR3 extraction were performed with Decombinator tools. TCRs above a frequency of 2 per 1,000, corresponding to the top 1% of the tumor frequency distribution, were defined as expanded. Rényi diversity was computed with the R vegan package after subsampling each repertoire 100 times to 5,000 TCRs. To build CDR3 similarity networks, amino acid triplet string-kernel similarity was used, and CDR3s were connected when their pairwise similarity was above 0.82. TCRdb ran its own pipeline on the public reads, namely fastp trimming at Q25 and MiXCR clone calling, and kept in-frame beta chains. Rows merge per CDR3 protein into single entries with the most common DNA and genes. The V and J calls and clone size come from TCRdb's table, not from the authors' own analysis. This sample lists 30,000 to 45,000 distinct CDR3 sequences; approximately 3% were detected once. The leading ten clones occupy 30% to 45% of the sample.

This clonotype was seen repeatedly, ten times or more. The specificity of this receptor is unknown. No quality values exist for individual bases; no much larger clone is one base distant. The sample's time point label, decoded: sample taken at primary tumor resection. Donors were around 69 patients with early-stage, untreated non-small cell lung cancer from the lung TRACERx cohort. Whole RNA extracted from tumor and nontumor lung tissue, or from cryopreserved PBMC samples, was used for TCR sequencing without cell sorting. Only patients with enough RNA available from two or more tumor regions were chosen for TCR sequencing. Tumor and adjacent nontumor lung specimens were reviewed by a lung pathologist before selection. The sequenced sample was normal lung tissue next to the tumor, obtained at surgery. The receptor was isolated from a male donor with early-stage non-small cell lung cancer.

CDR3 reads: CASSQESPGLPNTGELFF. The DNA sequence reads TGCGCCAGCAGCCAAGAGAGCCCGGGACTACCGAACACCGGGGAGCTGTTTTTT. The sequence is built from TRBV4-1 and TRBJ2-2; 7 middle bases align to TRBD2. From a lookup of the germline V gene, CDR1 and CDR2 are MGHRA and YSYEKL. The CDR3 numbers 18 residues from cysteine through phenylalanine. The CDR3 DNA has 54 bases and is translated from base 1. Unmatched junction bases come to 7, with V trimmed by 0 bases and J by 0 bases.